One sample yielded the 10 T cell receptor beta chains listed below, sequenced in a study of CD8+CD57+ T cells in acquired aplastic anemia. It was genomic DNA that served as the template for profiling TCR beta VDJ and CDR3. From the reads, TCRdb called clonotypes with MiXCR, one entry per CDR3 protein. The data show some 410,000 distinct CDR3 sequences, with just under 70% seen just once and 3.5% to 4.5% held by the top ten. Material: sorted CD4+, CD8+, or CD8+CD57+ T cells (not recorded which) from PBMCs. These receptors were obtained from a human donor in good health, serving as a control.

This clonotype occurred many times. The rearrangement joins TRBV20-1 to TRBJ1-2; 7 nucleotides agree with TRBD1. V was pared by 5 bases and J by 2 bases, with 11 bases of the junction left unmatched. Per the germline V gene, CDR1 is DFQATT and CDR2 is SNEGSKA (reference sequence). The CDR3 is 15 residues long. The CDR3 region is CSAPQLGQANYGYTF. CDR3 nucleotides: TGCAGTGCTCCTCAACTCGGACAGGCAAACTATGGCTACACCTTC.

The chain carries TRBV6-1 and TRBJ1-5; D is perhaps TRBD1 (5 bases). V was clipped by 3 bases and J by 9 bases, with 12 bases between them. This CDR3 is 13 amino acids long. Germline V lookup: CDR1 MNHNS, CDR2 SASEGT. The CDR3 DNA sequence: TGTGCCAGCAGTGAGAGGGGTAGAACGCCCCAGCATTTT. Protein: CASSERGRTPQHF.

V and J are TRBV7-3 and TRBJ2-7, with 7 nucleotides matching TRBD1. This CDR3 has 11 residues. Germline loops: CDR1 SGHTA, CDR2 FQGTGA. DNA of the CDR3: TGTATGAGGGGGCGTTCCTACGAGCAGTACTTC. This gives the protein CMRGRSYEQYF.

Turning to this clonotype: The CDR3 ends on some other residue instead of the conserved phenylalanine or tryptophan, so this is likely a read error. The genes are TRBV5-6 and TRBJ2-7; D not resolved. Trimming took 0 bases from V and 2 from J, leaving 6 bases between them. Germline CDR1 is SGHDT and CDR2 is YYEEEE. This CDR3 has 13 residues. The CDR3 DNA reads as TGTGCCAGCAGCTTGGTAGTTGCCTACGAGCAGTACTCC. Protein: CASSLVVAYEQYS.

This clonotype appeared a few times. A clone one base away is much larger, so this may be a read error. The V call is TRBV7-2, the J call TRBJ1-2; D is unresolved. This CDR3 has 11 residues. Trimming left V 5 bases short and J 8 bases short, with 9 bases between. The V gene's germline CDR1 is SGHTA and CDR2 FQGNSA. The CDR3 loop reads CASSQGWGYTF. The CDR3, as DNA: TGTGCCAGCAGCCAAGGTTGGGGCTACACCTTC.

There are many counts of this clonotype. The V call is TRBV5-8, the J call TRBJ1-1; no clear D. The CDR3 is made up of 11 amino acids. Germline loops: CDR1 SGHTS, CDR2 YDEGEE. V was pared by 7 bases and J by 7 bases, with 11 bases between. The CDR3 loop is CASSSGFEAFF. CDR3 DNA: TGTGCCAGCTCCTCGGGGTTTGAAGCTTTCTTT.

This clonotype was counted at least ten times. The CDR3 spells CASSYGEVQPQHF. Here the CDR3 DNA reads TGTGCCAGCAGTTACGGGGAGGTTCAGCCCCAGCATTTT. V is TRBV6-2 or TRBV6-3 and J is TRBJ1-5; D remains ambiguous. The CDR3 spans 13 residues. Between the trimmed V and J ends, which lost 2 bases and 6 bases, there was a span of 8 bases. Germline V CDR1 and CDR2: MNHEY, SVGEGT.

The chain couples TRBV15 to TRBJ2-1, with D hard to call. Germline V gene data show CDR1 as LNHNV and CDR2 as YYDKDF (reference sequence). The CDR3 extends over 13 amino acids. The germline V and J ends were trimmed by 10 bases and 8 bases, with 18 bases remaining between them. The CDR3 nucleotides read TGTGCCAGTAGTAGGGAACCTGGCTATGAGCAGTTCTTC. Translating gives CASSREPGYEQFF.

There are many counts of this clonotype. One end of the junction varies from germline; a read error may be responsible. The chain couples TRBV7-2 to TRBJ2-1; TRBD2 matches at 8 bases. Germline V gives CDR1 SGHTA, CDR2 FQGNSA. This CDR3 spans 18 amino acids. The CDR3 nucleotides are TGCGCCAGCAGCCATCAATGGAGCGGGGGTACCTCCTACAATGAGCAGTTCTTC. Translation: CASSHQWSGGTSYNEQFF.

The V gene is TRBV7-2, the J gene TRBJ2-1; D possibly matches TRBD1 or TRBD2 (6 bases each). Germline values: CDR1 SGHTA, CDR2 FQGNSA. CDR3 size: 13 residues. V lost 5 bases to trimming and J lost 9 bases, with 14 bases between them. The CDR3 DNA is TGTGCCAGCAGCGGTGAGGGGGGACCTGAGCAGTTCTTC. Translation gives CASSGEGGPEQFF.